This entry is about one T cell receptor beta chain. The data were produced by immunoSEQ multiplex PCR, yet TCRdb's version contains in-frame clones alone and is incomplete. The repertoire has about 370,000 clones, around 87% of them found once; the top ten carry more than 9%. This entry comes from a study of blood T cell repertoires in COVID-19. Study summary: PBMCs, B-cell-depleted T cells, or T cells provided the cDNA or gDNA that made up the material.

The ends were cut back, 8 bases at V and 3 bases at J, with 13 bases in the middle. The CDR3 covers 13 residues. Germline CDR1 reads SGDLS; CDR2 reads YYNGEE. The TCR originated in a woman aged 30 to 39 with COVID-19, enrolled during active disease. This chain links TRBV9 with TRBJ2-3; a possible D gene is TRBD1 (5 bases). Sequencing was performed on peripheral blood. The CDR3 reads CARLGQGTDTQYF. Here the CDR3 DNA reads TGTGCCAGGTTGGGGCAGGGAACAGATACGCAGTATTTT.